This T cell receptor (beta chain) derives from a study of T cell responses to AZD1222 COVID-19 vaccine. This CDR3 comprises 16 residues. CDR1 SGHVS and CDR2 FQNEAQ come from the germline V gene. J gave up 5 bases and V 2 bases, and 9 bases lay outside the gene matches. Regarding this clone: The antigen is not known.

Overall study results and limits: Increased Spike-specific TCR breadth and depth were observed after two AZD1222 doses. White British ancestry dominated among donors, who included more females, and clonal diversity was possibly underestimated.

Produced via immunoSEQ multiplex PCR; TCRdb's table is partial and in-frame only. The table includes some 200,000 clones, just over 90% detected once. Sequencing was performed on peripheral blood, taken 28 days after the second dose of the MenACWY control vaccine. The J gene is TRBJ2-7, the V gene TRBV7-8; 10 nucleotides agree with TRBD1. The sequence derives from an adult who received the MenACWY meningococcal vaccine as a control. Here the CDR3 reads CASSLQTGGSRNEQYF. CDR3 bases: TGTGCCAGCAGCTTACAGACAGGGGGCTCTAGGAACGAGCAGTACTTC.